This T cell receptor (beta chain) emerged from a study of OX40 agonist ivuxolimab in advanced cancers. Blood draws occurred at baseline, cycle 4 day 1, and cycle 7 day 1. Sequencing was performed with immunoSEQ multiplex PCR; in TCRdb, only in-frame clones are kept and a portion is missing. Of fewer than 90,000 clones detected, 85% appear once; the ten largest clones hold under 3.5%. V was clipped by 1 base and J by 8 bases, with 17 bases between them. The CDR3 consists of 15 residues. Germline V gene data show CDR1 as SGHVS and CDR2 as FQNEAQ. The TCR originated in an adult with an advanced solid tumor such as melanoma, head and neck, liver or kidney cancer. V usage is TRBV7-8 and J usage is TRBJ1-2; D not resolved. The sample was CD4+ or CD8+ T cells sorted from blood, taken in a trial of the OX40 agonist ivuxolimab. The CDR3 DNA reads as TGTGCCAGCAGCTTAGGAACAAAAACCGTGCGAGGCTACACCTTC. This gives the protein CASSLGTKTVRGYTF. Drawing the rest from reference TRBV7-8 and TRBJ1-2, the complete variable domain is GAGVSQSPRYKVAKRGQDVALRCDPISGHVSLFWYQQALGQGPEFLTYFQNEAQLDKSGLPSDRFFAERPEGSVSTLKIQRTQQEDSAVYLCASSLGTKTVRGYTFGSGTRLTVV.